This T cell receptor (beta chain) was recorded in a study of blood T cell repertoires in COVID-19. Study details: Italy, Spain and the United States were the sources of the convalescent and acute COVID-19 samples.

TCRdb's table, derived via immunoSEQ multiplex PCR, lists solely in-frame clones and lacks some. The sample shows about 71,000 clones, 90% of them seen only once. CDR1 MNHNS and CDR2 SASEGT come from the germline V gene. V shed 2 bases and J shed 0 bases, with 12 bases lying between them. The CDR3 runs 16 residues. The source of this sequence is a woman under 30 with acute or convalescent COVID-19. The chain carries TRBV6-1 and TRBJ2-3, with D possibly TRBD2 on 6 matching bases. Input material: peripheral blood. The CDR3 region has the DNA TGTGCCAGCAGTGAACTAGCGCCTTCGAGCACAGATACGCAGTATTTT. The encoded protein is CASSELAPSSTDTQYF.